This TCR beta chain was sequenced during a study of T cell clonality in common variable immunodeficiency. Concerning this clone: Antigen unknown. The read ends 3 residues early relative to the CDR3; the germline J gene fills the gap.

Method: immunoSEQ multiplex PCR; TCRdb's copy keeps in-frame clones and lacks some. Singletons are absent from the sample, which has approximately 30,000 clones. CDR3 length: 13 amino acids. V was trimmed by 4 bases and J by 8 bases, leaving 11 bases between them. CDR1 SGHTA and CDR2 FQGNSA come from the germline V gene. Diagnosis required reduced IgG, IgA and/or IgM with specific antibody deficiency. Study-level points and caveats: Fewer deletions and N-nucleotide insertions were reportedly seen in common variable immunodeficiency TCR beta sequences.

Sequenced sample: peripheral blood mononuclear cells. The chain couples TRBV7-2 to TRBJ1-4; D unresolved. The sequence derives from a human donor with common variable immunodeficiency. Incomplete CDR3 DNA: TGTGCCAGCAGCTCCACTCCCCTAGAAAAA. Its protein product is CASSSTPLEK. The complete CDR3 reads CASSSTPLEKLFF.